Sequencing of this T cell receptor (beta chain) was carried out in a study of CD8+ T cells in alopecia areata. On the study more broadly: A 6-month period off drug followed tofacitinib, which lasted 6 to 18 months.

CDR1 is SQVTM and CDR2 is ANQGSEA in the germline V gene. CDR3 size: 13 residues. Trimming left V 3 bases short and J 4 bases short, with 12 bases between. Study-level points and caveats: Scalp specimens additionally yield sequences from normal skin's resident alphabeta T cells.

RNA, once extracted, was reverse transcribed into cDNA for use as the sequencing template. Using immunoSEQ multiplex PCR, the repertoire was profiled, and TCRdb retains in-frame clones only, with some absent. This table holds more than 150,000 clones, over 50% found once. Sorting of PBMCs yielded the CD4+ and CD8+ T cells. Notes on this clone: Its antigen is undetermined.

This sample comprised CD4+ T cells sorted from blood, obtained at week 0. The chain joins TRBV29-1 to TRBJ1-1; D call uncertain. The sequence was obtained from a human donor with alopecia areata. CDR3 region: CSVEVGQFTEAFF. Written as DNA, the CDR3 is TGCAGCGTTGAGGTCGGGCAGTTCACTGAAGCTTTCTTT.